This T cell receptor (beta chain) appears in the sequencing data of a study of T-cell memory formation after mild COVID-19. TCRdb re-derived calls from the 5' RACE reads in MiXCR, one entry per CDR3 protein. The repertoire holds about 140,000 distinct CDR3 sequences, with 14% to 15% as singletons. Notes on the study in general: Among clones peaking at day 37 in the second wave, SARS-CoV-2 specificity remained unconfirmed. CD4+ contracting clones were mainly CM and EM; CD8+ ones, EMRA.

This CDR3 contains 17 residues. Losses at the gene ends were 0 bases for V and 0 bases for J; bases not matched to a gene: 7. The germline V gene encodes CDR1 MNHEY and CDR2 SVGAGI. On this clonotype itself: The target antigen is unknown.

This chain links TRBV6-5 with TRBJ1-1; 7 nucleotides align to TRBD1. Specimen: PBMCs or a T cell subset sorted from them (not recorded which). The TCR sequence derives from an adult woman who had mild COVID-19 (a few samples of this study predate the infection). Cell type and time point are not known. CDR3 residues: CASSYSTGPGLNTEAFF. As DNA, the CDR3 is TGTGCCAGCAGTTACTCGACAGGGCCGGGCTTGAACACTGAAGCTTTCTTT.